This T cell receptor beta chain came from a study of tumor and adjacent non-tumor tissue in lung cancer. Study as a whole: The cohort had approximately 12 adenocarcinoma, a couple of squamous cell and 1 small cell patients.

Three rounds of nested PCR, following a modified ARM-PCR protocol, produced the TCRbeta library. TCRdb used MiXCR to reprocess the multiplex PCR reads, holding one entry per CDR3 protein. The sample yields fewer than 85,000 distinct CDR3 sequences, 60% to 80% seen once. This sample's RNA came from whole unsorted tissue. Trimming removed 4 bases from V and 8 bases from J; junction bases left unmatched: 12. This CDR3 contains 16 residues. Germline values: CDR1 SGHTA, CDR2 FQGTGA. This rearrangement joins TRBV7-3 to TRBJ2-1, with TRBD2 identical over 9 bases. Material: lung tumor tissue. This clonotype originated in a woman aged 45 to 65 with non-small cell lung cancer. The chain's CDR3 is CASSSAGTERGDEQFF. CDR3 coding DNA: TGTGCCAGCAGCTCAGCCGGGACAGAGCGGGGGGATGAGCAGTTCTTC.